This T cell receptor beta chain was sequenced during a study of blood T cell repertoires in COVID-19. The overall study: The origin of the acute and convalescent COVID-19 samples was the United States, Italy and Spain. Sources were T cells, B-cell-depleted T cells, or PBMCs; the material itself was cDNA or gDNA.

The table lists this clone with a few counts. This table comes from immunoSEQ multiplex PCR, and its TCRdb copy is limited to in-frame clones, with some not included. The table has just over 75,000 clones, less than 90% seen once. Trimming left V 0 bases short and J 8 bases short, with 10 bases between. The CDR3 loop spans 13 amino acids. Germline-derived CDR1 and CDR2 are SNHLY and FYNNEI. The origin of this receptor is a man aged 55 to 70 with active or convalescent COVID-19. V and J are TRBV2 and TRBJ1-1; no definite D call. Sequenced: peripheral blood. The CDR3 DNA reads as TGTGCCAGCAGTGAAGCGGGCAGAGACGAAGCTTTCTTT. Protein sequence: CASSEAGRDEAFF.